This T cell receptor (beta chain) was recorded in a study of blood T cell repertoires in COVID-19. Study in general: Samples representing acute and convalescent COVID-19 were sourced from the United States, Italy and Spain.

After removal of 3 bases from V and 5 bases from J, the junction contained 10 bases not matched to a gene. The CDR3 runs to 15 residues. CDR1 SGHNT and CDR2 YYREEE come from the germline V gene (reference sequence). The assay was immunoSEQ multiplex PCR, and TCRdb's table has in-frame clones only and misses some. The table lists 200,000 to 300,000 clones, around nine tenths of them singletons. The rearrangement joins TRBV5-4 to TRBJ2-5; 7 nucleotides line up with TRBD2. The source material was PBMCs or T cells enriched from blood (not recorded which). This sequence originates from a woman younger than 45 who had recovered from COVID-19. This CDR3 is CASSSTTSRRETQYF. The CDR3, as DNA: TGTGCCAGCAGCTCCACGACTAGCCGCCGGGAGACCCAGTACTTC.